The rows below give T cell receptor beta chains drawn from one sample of a study of blood T cell repertoires in COVID-19. Assay: immunoSEQ multiplex PCR; the TCRdb copy retains only in-frame clones and omits some. The sample yields 200,000 to 300,000 clones, 80% to 90% seen once. The sample comprised peripheral blood. Every receptor here comes from a man aged 30 to 45 with active or convalescent COVID-19. CDR3s include the opening cysteine and the closing phenylalanine or tryptophan. The size field is filled for only some rows; it gives once, few, many or a size class.

j_call: TRBJ2-3
cdr3_length: 14
v_call: TRBV3-1/TRBV3-2
clone_size: few
cdr3_aa: CASSHLSGSDTQYF

j_call: TRBJ2-7
cdr3_length: 17
v_call: TRBV12-5
clone_size: NA
cdr3_aa: CASGLVEGLGALGEQYF

j_call: TRBJ2-5
cdr3_length: 14
v_call: TRBV28
clone_size: NA
cdr3_aa: CASSFSQGSETQYF

j_call: TRBJ1-2
cdr3_length: 14
v_call: TRBV6-5
clone_size: NA
cdr3_aa: CASINTQGNYGYTF

j_call: TRBJ2-1
cdr3_length: 15
v_call: TRBV5-1
clone_size: few
cdr3_aa: CASSQTSGGYNEQFF

j_call: TRBJ1-4
cdr3_length: 17
v_call: TRBV7-2
clone_size: NA
cdr3_aa: CASSHQAVGSIDEKLFF

j_call: TRBJ2-2
cdr3_length: 14
v_call: TRBV9
clone_size: NA
cdr3_aa: CASGAGTLGGELFF

j_call: TRBJ1-5
cdr3_length: 12
v_call: TRBV12-3/TRBV12-4
clone_size: NA
cdr3_aa: CASSTQGQPQHF

j_call: TRBJ2-7
cdr3_length: 13
v_call: TRBV7-9
clone_size: NA
cdr3_aa: CASRKQGSYEQYF

j_call: TRBJ1-4
cdr3_length: 13
v_call: TRBV30
clone_size: few
cdr3_aa: CAWSRSVLDGLGF

j_call: TRBJ1-6
cdr3_length: 16
v_call: TRBV3-1/TRBV3-2
clone_size: NA
cdr3_aa: CASSQRQVFYNSPLHF

j_call: TRBJ1-3
cdr3_length: 13
v_call: TRBV4-2
clone_size: once
cdr3_aa: CASSQRGGNTIYF

j_call: TRBJ2-2
cdr3_length: 14
v_call: TRBV30
clone_size: NA
cdr3_aa: CAWSVRQGTGELFF

j_call: TRBJ1-2
cdr3_length: 16
v_call: TRBV2
clone_size: NA
cdr3_aa: CASSESVYRGPYGYTF

j_call: TRBJ1-1
cdr3_length: 13
v_call: TRBV7-9
clone_size: NA
cdr3_aa: CASSLTGSSEAFF

j_call: TRBJ2-1
cdr3_length: 15
v_call: TRBV9
clone_size: NA
cdr3_aa: CASSLPGQSDNEQFF

j_call: TRBJ2-1
cdr3_length: 16
v_call: TRBV19
clone_size: NA
cdr3_aa: CASAGGFWGQHNEQFF

j_call: TRBJ1-3
cdr3_length: 15
v_call: TRBV27
clone_size: NA
cdr3_aa: CASSFGGGSGNTIYF